The 27 T cell receptor beta chains listed next were all sequenced from one sample in a study of cytomegalovirus exposure and HLA in healthy donors. The PCR made use of 60 Vbeta and 13 Jbeta primers. TCRdb's copy holds only in-frame clones and misses some; the assay was immunoSEQ multiplex PCR. The data show under 200,000 clones, about 80% seen once. The sample was PBMCs. Receptors originate from a man aged 40-55 years in good health and CMV-seropositive.

J is TRBJ2-6 and V is TRBV4-3, with TRBD1 matching 8 bases. Unmatched junction bases numbered 9, after V lost 0 bases and J lost 2 bases. The germline V gene encodes CDR1 LGHNA and CDR2 YSLEER. The CDR3 consists of 19 residues. This CDR3 is CASSQEWYRGSAGANVLTF. The CDR3 DNA follows: TGCGCCAGCAGCCAAGAGTGGTACAGGGGGAGTGCTGGGGCCAACGTCCTGACTTTC.

This chain connects TRBV7-2 to TRBJ2-7; D might be TRBD1 (6 bases). The CDR3 is 16 residues long. The V end was cut by 5 bases, the J end by 3 bases, with 20 bases between. Germline assignment: CDR1 SGHTA and CDR2 FQGNSA. CDR3 in DNA: TGTGCCAGCAGCCTGGTGGGGGCAGGGAGAGGCTACGAGCAGTACTTC. This sequence encodes CASSLVGAGRGYEQYF.

This chain connects TRBV6-6 to TRBJ2-2, with 8 bases aligning to TRBD1. CDR1 MNHNY and CDR2 SVGAGI come from the germline V gene (reference sequence). The CDR3 length is 15 residues. The ends lost 4 bases at V and 4 bases at J; junction bases unmatched: 5. CDR3 DNA: TGTGCCAGCAGTTCCCGGACAGGGATCACCGGGGAGCTGTTTTTT. Amino acids: CASSSRTGITGELFF.

The chain couples TRBV18 to TRBJ2-3; TRBD1 agrees at 7 bases. V was pared by 3 bases and J by 2 bases, with 5 bases of the junction left unmatched. CDR3 length: 15 residues. Per the germline V gene, CDR1 is KGHSH and CDR2 is LQKENI. The CDR3 region has the DNA TGTGCCAGCTCACCGCTCGGGACAGACACAGATACGCAGTATTTT. Amino acid sequence: CASSPLGTDTDTQYF.

The rearrangement uses TRBV6-5 and TRBJ1-3; 7 bases fit TRBD1. The CDR3 totals 15 residues. V trimming: 0 bases; J trimming: 2 bases; junction bases outside the gene matches: 1. Looked up from germline, CDR1 is MNHEY and CDR2 is SVGAGI. The CDR3 region is CASSYSRGPGNTIYF. DNA for the CDR3: TGTGCCAGCAGTTACTCGAGGGGGCCTGGAAACACCATATATTTT.

This clone is a singleton in its sample. This chain uses TRBV29-1 with TRBJ1-5; D possibly corresponds to TRBD1 (6 bases). The CDR3 is 13 amino acids. V was shortened by 4 bases and J by 7 bases, with 14 bases between the two germline ends. Germline V CDR1 and CDR2: SQVTM, ANQGSEA. The CDR3 sequence is CSVVGGFGQPQHF. The CDR3 nucleotides are TGCAGCGTTGTAGGGGGTTTCGGCCAGCCCCAGCATTTT.

The gene calls are TRBV5-6 and TRBJ2-3; D is possibly TRBD2 (5 bases). Germline assignment: CDR1 SGHDT and CDR2 YYEEEE. The CDR3 contains 15 residues. The V gene lost 2 bases and the J gene lost 4 bases, with 14 bases spanning the gap. Here the CDR3 reads CASSFSSGRPDTQYF. The CDR3, as DNA: TGTGCCAGCAGCTTCTCCAGCGGAAGGCCAGATACGCAGTATTTT.

V is TRBV5-6 and J is TRBJ2-1; 10 bases are a match to TRBD2. The germline CDR1 and CDR2 sequences are SGHDT and YYEEEE. Trimming cost V 0 bases and J 3 bases; bases outside gene matches: 0. The CDR3 is 15 amino acids. The CDR3: CASSLASGGYNEQFF. The CDR3 nucleotides are TGTGCCAGCAGCTTGGCTAGCGGGGGCTACAATGAGCAGTTCTTC. Drawing the rest from reference TRBV5-6 and TRBJ2-1, the complete variable domain is DAGVTQSPTHLIKTRGQQVTLRCSPKSGHDTVSWYQQALGQGPQFIFQYYEEEERQRGNFPDRFSGHQFPNYSSELNVNALLLGDSALYLCASSLASGGYNEQFFGPGTRLTVL.

The rearrangement links TRBV6-1 to TRBJ1-1; possible D gene TRBD1, 5 bases. CDR3 length: 15 residues. CDR1 MNHNS and CDR2 SASEGT come from the germline V gene. V was shortened by 5 bases and J by 1 base, with 14 bases between the two germline ends. The CDR3 DNA sequence: TGTGCCAGCAGTTCTGGGGGAGGCGCGAACACTGAAGCTTTCTTT. This codes for CASSSGGGANTEAFF.

This sequence joins TRBV5-6 and TRBJ1-5, with unresolved D. The CDR3 is 14 residues long. Germline lookup yields CDR1 SGHDT and CDR2 YYEEEE. Trimming stripped 2 bases from V and 7 bases from J, with 13 bases between. The DNA for the CDR3 is TGTGCCAGCAGCTTATGGCAGGTTGGACAGCCCCAGCATTTT. This encodes CASSLWQVGQPQHF.

This chain uses TRBV15 with TRBJ1-1; TRBD1 agrees at 7 bases. Germline V gene sequence: CDR1 LNHNV, CDR2 YYDKDF (reference sequence). This CDR3 comprises 16 residues. V was pared by 2 bases and J by 1 base, with 7 bases of the junction left unmatched. CDR3 nucleotides: TGTGCCACCAGCAGACAAAAGGGACAGTCGAACACTGAAGCTTTCTTT. This codes for CATSRQKGQSNTEAFF.

The rearrangement joins TRBV29-1 to TRBJ1-2; tentatively, D is TRBD1 (5 bases). V was pared by 5 bases and J by 6 bases, with 10 bases between. The CDR3 sequence is 11 residues long. Germline V gene sequence: CDR1 SQVTM, CDR2 ANQGSEA. CDR3 loop: CSVTKGHGYTF. CDR3 in DNA: TGCAGCGTTACGAAGGGGCATGGCTACACCTTC.

The chain recombines TRBV6-5 with TRBJ2-3, with D unresolved. The CDR3 is made up of 14 amino acids. V was pared by 5 bases and J by 0 bases, with 9 bases between. Per germline, CDR1 MNHEY and CDR2 SVGAGI. The DNA of the CDR3 is TGTGCCAGCAGTGTGAGGTTTAGCACAGATACGCAGTATTTT. This codes for CASSVRFSTDTQYF.

CDR3 sequence (DNA): TGTGCCGCTTCGACAGGGAAGTGGACAGATACGCAGTATTTT. Its translation is CAASTGKWTDTQYF. The gene calls are TRBV15 and TRBJ2-3, with 7 positions matching TRBD1. V lost 11 bases to trimming and J lost 3 bases; unmatched junction nucleotides: 11. The CDR3 spans 14 residues. Germline assignment: CDR1 LNHNV and CDR2 YYDKDF (reference sequence).

J is TRBJ2-1 and V is TRBV2; TRBD1 matches at 9 bases. The length of the CDR3 is 15 residues. Germline V gene data show CDR1 as SNHLY and CDR2 as FYNNEI. J gave up 5 bases and V 5 bases, and 7 bases lay outside the gene matches. Here the CDR3 DNA reads TGTGCCAGCAGTCCCAGGGGACAGGGTCACAATGAGCAGTTCTTC. Its protein is CASSPRGQGHNEQFF.

The chain combines TRBV7-9 with TRBJ2-1; 12 nucleotides match TRBD2. Per germline, CDR1 SEHNR and CDR2 FQNEAQ (reference sequence). The CDR3 consists of 15 residues. V shed 7 bases, J shed 8 bases, and the junction held 9 bases outside the gene matches. CDR3 loop: CASNLLAGGLYEQFF. The CDR3 DNA follows: TGTGCCAGCAACCTTCTAGCGGGGGGGCTCTATGAGCAGTTCTTC.

In its sample, this clone was seen a few times. V and J are TRBV2 and TRBJ2-3; 7 positions match TRBD1. V trimming: 7 bases; J trimming: 2 bases; junction bases outside the gene matches: 6. Germline CDR1 is SNHLY and CDR2 is FYNNEI. This CDR3 has 14 residues. CDR3: CASTRGGLTDTQYF. The CDR3 bases are TGTGCCAGCACCCGAGGGGGCCTCACAGATACGCAGTATTTT.

The chain links TRBV6-5 to TRBJ2-3; 8 bases agree with TRBD2. Germline trimming cut 5 bases from V and 4 bases from J; bases unmatched to any gene: 5. The CDR3 extends over 14 amino acids. From germline, CDR1 is MNHEY and CDR2 SVGAGI. CDR3 sequence (DNA): TGTGCCAGCAGTAGACCGGGACTAGCAGATACGCAGTATTTT. Its translation is CASSRPGLADTQYF.

This chain links TRBV5-6 with TRBJ1-3; D perhaps matches TRBD1 (6 bases). The V end lost 0 bases, the J end lost 2 bases, and 9 bases lay between the germline ends. Germline CDR1 reads SGHDT; CDR2 reads YYEEEE. The CDR3 length is 15 residues. CDR3 loop: CASSLGQGTGNTIYF. The CDR3 nucleotides read TGTGCCAGCAGCTTGGGGCAGGGGACTGGAAACACCATATATTTT.

The chain links TRBV11-3 to TRBJ2-7, with a possible D match to TRBD2 (6 bases). Germline V gene lookup returns CDR1 SGHNT and CDR2 YENEEA. The CDR3 covers 11 residues. The V end was cut by 6 bases, the J end by 8 bases, with 11 bases between. Written as DNA, the CDR3 is TGTGCCAGCAGTCACGGGGGAAAGCAGTACTTC. Its translation: CASSHGGKQYF.

The rearrangement joins TRBV5-4 to TRBJ1-1; 10 bases are shared with TRBD1. V was pared by 4 bases and J by 0 bases, with 6 bases of the junction left unmatched. Per germline, CDR1 SGHNT and CDR2 YYREEE (reference sequence). The CDR3 is made up of 16 amino acids. CDR3 nucleotides: TGTGCCAGCAGCCCTGGGACAGGGGCAGTGAACACTGAAGCTTTCTTT. This translates into CASSPGTGAVNTEAFF.

This rearrangement joins TRBV7-6 to TRBJ1-6; D unclear. The ends were cut back, 3 bases at V and 11 bases at J, with 14 bases in the middle. CDR1 is SGHVS and CDR2 is FNYEAQ in the germline V gene. The CDR3 extends over 14 amino acids. CDR3 DNA sequence: TGTGCCAGCAGCTTGACGGCGGCAGAGACACCCCTCCACTTT. It codes for CASSLTAAETPLHF.

The rearrangement links TRBV28 to TRBJ1-2; D is uncertain. Germline CDR1 MDHEN, CDR2 SYDVKM. V was cut by 2 bases and J by 4 bases, with 11 bases left in between. This CDR3 has 14 amino acids. CDR3 residues: CASSLSILAYGYTF. CDR3 in DNA: TGTGCCAGCAGTTTAAGTATTCTAGCCTATGGCTACACCTTC.

This clone has just one count. This chain links TRBV7-2 with TRBJ1-1; 9 bases align to TRBD1. The germline gives CDR1 SGHTA, CDR2 FQGNSA. The CDR3 is 15 residues long. The ends lost 7 bases at V and 0 bases at J; junction bases unmatched: 6. In nucleotides, the CDR3 is TGTGCCAGCACTGGGACAGGGTCCCTGAACACTGAAGCTTTCTTT. It is translated as CASTGTGSLNTEAFF.

This chain joins TRBV7-2 and TRBJ1-6; D unresolved. This CDR3 is built from 12 residues. Trimming removed 6 bases from V and 7 bases from J, with 7 bases in between. CDR1 is SGHTA and CDR2 is FQGNSA in the germline V gene. The CDR3 spells CASRLPNSPLHF. Written as DNA, the CDR3 is TGTGCCAGCAGACTACCAAATTCACCCCTCCACTTT.

The rearrangement joins TRBV6-5 to TRBJ1-5, with D tentatively TRBD1 (6 bases). This CDR3 has 14 amino acids. CDR1 MNHEY and CDR2 SVGAGI come from the germline V gene. Trimming left V 2 bases short and J 7 bases short, with 12 bases between. CDR3 in amino acids: CASSYQQGGQPQHF. The CDR3 coding sequence is TGTGCCAGCAGTTACCAACAGGGCGGGCAGCCCCAGCATTTT.

Of note for this clone: Because it lacks the conserved phenylalanine or tryptophan at the end, this CDR3 is likely a read error. The DNA is omitted, as the CDR3 cannot be located on it reliably, and the CDR3 follows TCRdb's listing. The chain is built from TRBV18 and TRBJ1-5; whether TRBD1, the table's D call, matches the DNA was not checked. Germline lookup yields CDR1 KGHSH and CDR2 LQKENI. The CDR3 is 15 amino acids long, termini counted. The CDR3 sequence: CASAPTGGSNQPPHS.